These 21 T cell receptor beta chains were all obtained from the same sample, sequenced in a study of OX40 agonist ivuxolimab in advanced cancers. The library was made by the immunoSEQ multiplex PCR assay. Sourced from immuneACCESS, this table was stored by TCRdb with only in-frame sequences that have V and J called. A share of the clones is absent; for the studies checked, an unresolved V gene accounts for under half, and the remainder has no known explanation. The sample table holds around 67,000 clones, of which 84% were seen once. Approximately 7.2% of the sample rests with the top ten. Sequences were derived from CD4+ or CD8+ T cells sorted from blood, sampled in a trial of the OX40 agonist ivuxolimab. The receptors here all came from an adult with an advanced solid tumor such as melanoma, head and neck, liver or kidney cancer.

The chain couples TRBV5-1 to TRBJ1-2; D remains ambiguous. The CDR3 loop spans 14 amino acids. Trimming pared 0 bases from V and 5 bases from J, leaving 11 bases between. CDR1 and CDR2 from the germline V gene are SGHRS and YFSETQ. CDR3 residues: CASSLARQSYGYTF. The DNA for the CDR3 is TGCGCCAGCAGCTTGGCTCGGCAGAGTTATGGCTACACCTTC.

The chain has TRBV7-9 and TRBJ2-5; perhaps TRBD2 as D (5 bases). This CDR3 has 16 residues. The V and J ends lost 5 bases and 0 bases respectively, with 16 bases between them. The germline V gene encodes CDR1 SEHNR and CDR2 FQNEAQ (reference sequence). The CDR3 region is CASSPGRWRYQETQYF. In DNA, the CDR3 is TGTGCCAGCAGCCCAGGACGCTGGAGGTACCAAGAGACCCAGTACTTC.

The rearrangement joins TRBV2 to TRBJ1-1; D is ambiguous. Germline CDR1 is SNHLY and CDR2 is FYNNEI. The length of the CDR3 is 13 residues. V was trimmed by 4 bases and J by 1 base, leaving 7 bases between them. The CDR3 nucleotides are TGTGCCAGCAGTGGTGTCGGGAACACTGAAGCTTTCTTT. It is translated as CASSGVGNTEAFF.

V gene TRBV7-2 combines with J gene TRBJ2-2; 11 bases match TRBD1. The trim removed 3 bases at V and 4 bases at J, leaving 13 bases unmatched. CDR1 SGHTA and CDR2 FQGNSA come from the germline V gene. The CDR3 has 19 residues. CDR3 nucleotide sequence: TGTGCCAGCAGCTTTGGAGTTTTAGACGGGACAGGGGGCACCGGGGAGCTGTTTTTT. Encoded protein: CASSFGVLDGTGGTGELFF.

The V gene is TRBV5-1, the J gene TRBJ2-6, with a weak D call TRBD2 (6 bases). V was shortened by 3 bases and J by 4 bases, with 17 bases between the two germline ends. Germline CDR1 is SGHRS and CDR2 is YFSETQ. This CDR3 region has 17 residues. The CDR3 here is CASSSDLGTPGANVLTF. CDR3 coding DNA: TGCGCCAGCAGCTCGGATTTAGGGACTCCCGGGGCCAACGTCCTGACTTTC.

The V and J genes are TRBV6-5 and TRBJ2-3, with D tentatively TRBD1 (5 bases). V gave up 2 bases and J gave up 13 bases, with 16 bases separating them. The CDR3 has 13 residues. Germline V gene sequence: CDR1 MNHEY, CDR2 SVGAGI. The CDR3 sequence is CASSYPVGRQEYF. The CDR3 nucleotides are TGTGCCAGCAGTTACCCCGTGGGGCGCCAGGAGTATTTT.

The gene calls are TRBV6-5 and TRBJ1-2; possibly TRBD1 for D (6 bases). CDR1 and CDR2 (germline): MNHEY, SVGAGI. CDR3 length equals 14 residues. Between the trimmed V and J ends, which lost 0 bases and 13 bases, there was a span of 18 bases. CDR3 protein: CASSYSLRDKSCTF. CDR3 DNA: TGTGCCAGCAGTTACTCCCTCCGGGACAAATCCTGCACCTTC.

This clone was picked up a small number of times. The rearrangement uses TRBV2 and TRBJ2-7; 11 bases line up with TRBD1. J gave up 4 bases and V 3 bases, and 5 bases lay outside the gene matches. Germline V gene data show CDR1 as SNHLY and CDR2 as FYNNEI. The CDR3 contains 15 residues. CDR3 region: CASSDNRDRGYEQYF. The CDR3 region has the DNA TGTGCCAGCAGTGACAACCGGGACAGGGGGTACGAGCAGTACTTC.

The gene calls are TRBV9 and TRBJ2-5; 8 bases map to TRBD2. V lost 2 bases, J lost 4 bases, and 4 bases stayed unmatched. This CDR3 region has 14 residues. Germline V lookup: CDR1 SGDLS, CDR2 YYNGEE. CDR3 sequence reads: CASSVSGMRETQYF. CDR3 bases: TGTGCCAGCAGCGTTAGCGGGATGAGAGAGACCCAGTACTTC. The full variable domain, completed using reference TRBV9 and TRBJ2-5, is DSGVTQTPKHLITATGQRVTLRCSPRSGDLSVYWYQQSLDQGLQFLIQYYNGEERAKGNILERFSAQQFPDLHSELNLSSLELGDSALYFCASSVSGMRETQYFGPGTRLLVL.

V usage is TRBV27 and J usage is TRBJ1-5; no reliable D call. Germline CDR1 MNHEY, CDR2 SMNVEV (reference sequence). The CDR3 contains 15 residues. V lost 2 bases and J lost 1, with 9 bases in between. As DNA, the CDR3 is TGTGCCAGCAGTTTAGAGGGTAAAAGCAATCAGCCCCAGCATTTT. This gives the protein CASSLEGKSNQPQHF.

The rearrangement links TRBV28 to TRBJ2-3, with a weak D call TRBD1 (6 bases). Germline assignment: CDR1 MDHEN and CDR2 SYDVKM. Trimming removed 8 bases from V and 3 bases from J, with 15 bases in between. The CDR3 extends over 14 amino acids. CDR3 sequence: CASQGWGRTDTQYF. The CDR3 bases are TGTGCCAGCCAGGGGTGGGGTAGGACAGATACGCAGTATTTT.

The gene calls are TRBV21-1 and TRBJ1-5; the table gives TRBD1 as D, unverified against the DNA. TRBV21-1 is described as a pseudogene. The CDR3 is 17 amino acids. The CDR3 nucleotides are TGTGCCAGCAGCAAATTTACCCAGACAGGGGGCTGTCAGCCCCAGCATTTT. It is translated as CASSKFTQTGGCQPQHF.

Here the CDR3 reads CATAPGPDTSNEQFF. CDR3 coding DNA: TGTGCCACCGCACCCGGGCCTGACACGTCCAATGAGCAGTTCTTC. The chain couples TRBV19 to TRBJ2-1; no firm D call. Looked up from germline, CDR1 is LNHDA and CDR2 is SQIVND (reference sequence). This CDR3 is 15 amino acids long. Trimming removed 10 bases at V and 6 bases at J, with 22 bases between.

The chain couples TRBV28 to TRBJ2-5, with TRBD2 matching over 13 bases. With 5 bases clipped from V and 2 bases from J, the junction kept 2 bases outside the gene matches. From germline, CDR1 is MDHEN and CDR2 SYDVKM. This CDR3 contains 15 residues. The CDR3 region has the DNA TGTGCCAGCAGTCCGGGACTAGCGGGACAAGAGACCCAGTACTTC. Residues: CASSPGLAGQETQYF.

DNA of the CDR3: TGTGCCAGCAGCTTGTCTGACAGCTCCTACGAGCAGTACTTC. It is translated as CASSLSDSSYEQYF. The V call is TRBV5-8, the J call TRBJ2-7, with D perhaps TRBD1 (5 bases). Trimming pared 1 base from V and 0 bases from J, leaving 8 bases between. The CDR3 extends over 14 amino acids. The germline gives CDR1 SGHTS, CDR2 YDEGEE.

J is TRBJ2-1 and V is TRBV10-1; D may be TRBD2 (5 bases). Germline V CDR1 and CDR2: WNHNN, SYGVQD (reference sequence). This CDR3 is built from 17 residues. V gave up 3 bases and J gave up 5 bases, with 20 bases separating them. CDR3 DNA: TGCGCCAGCAGTGACGGGATAATGTTAAGGGAGAACAATGAGCAGTTCTTC. Translating gives CASSDGIMLRENNEQFF.

This clone was counted between two and nine times. The chain combines TRBV10-3 with TRBJ1-5; 7 bases are a match to TRBD1. V gave up 5 bases and J gave up 5 bases; unmatched junction bases: 6. CDR1 ENHRY and CDR2 SYGVKD come from the germline V gene. This CDR3 spans 14 amino acids. In DNA, the CDR3 is TGTGCCATCAGTCCGGGACAGCCTTATCAGCCCCAGCATTTT. Amino acids: CAISPGQPYQPQHF.

V gene TRBV6-1 combines with J gene TRBJ1-5; D is unclear. The CDR3 extends over 14 amino acids. Germline loops: CDR1 MNHNS, CDR2 SASEGT. Trimming shortened V by 1 base and J by 4 bases, and 8 bases separated the two germline ends. The CDR3 coding sequence is TGTGCCAGCAGTGAAGTATTCATAAATCAGCCCCAGCATTTT. Translated, it gives CASSEVFINQPQHF.

This clone appeared once. V is TRBV20-1 and J is TRBJ2-7; D call uncertain. The CDR3 covers 11 residues. Germline CDR1 DFQATT, CDR2 SNEGSKA (reference sequence). Between the trimmed V and J ends, which lost 3 bases and 3 bases, there was a span of 6 bases. CDR3 sequence: CSASPSYEQYF. CDR3 coding DNA: TGCAGTGCTAGCCCCAGCTACGAGCAGTACTTC.

V gene TRBV7-2 combines with J gene TRBJ1-5; D gene unclear. Germline loops: CDR1 SGHTA, CDR2 FQGNSA. The V gene lost 1 base and the J gene lost 6 bases, with 7 bases spanning the gap. The CDR3 runs 13 residues. CDR3 in amino acids: CASSLEGIQPQHF. DNA for the CDR3: TGTGCCAGCAGCTTAGAGGGAATTCAGCCCCAGCATTTT.

V and J are TRBV2 and TRBJ1-2, with TRBD1 matching 9 bases. The CDR3 runs to 13 residues. After removal of 9 bases from V and 7 bases from J, the junction contained 9 bases not matched to a gene. From germline, CDR1 is SNHLY and CDR2 FYNNEI. DNA of the CDR3: TGTGCCAGAGACACAAACAGGGGGCTTGGCTACACCTTC. This gives the protein CARDTNRGLGYTF.